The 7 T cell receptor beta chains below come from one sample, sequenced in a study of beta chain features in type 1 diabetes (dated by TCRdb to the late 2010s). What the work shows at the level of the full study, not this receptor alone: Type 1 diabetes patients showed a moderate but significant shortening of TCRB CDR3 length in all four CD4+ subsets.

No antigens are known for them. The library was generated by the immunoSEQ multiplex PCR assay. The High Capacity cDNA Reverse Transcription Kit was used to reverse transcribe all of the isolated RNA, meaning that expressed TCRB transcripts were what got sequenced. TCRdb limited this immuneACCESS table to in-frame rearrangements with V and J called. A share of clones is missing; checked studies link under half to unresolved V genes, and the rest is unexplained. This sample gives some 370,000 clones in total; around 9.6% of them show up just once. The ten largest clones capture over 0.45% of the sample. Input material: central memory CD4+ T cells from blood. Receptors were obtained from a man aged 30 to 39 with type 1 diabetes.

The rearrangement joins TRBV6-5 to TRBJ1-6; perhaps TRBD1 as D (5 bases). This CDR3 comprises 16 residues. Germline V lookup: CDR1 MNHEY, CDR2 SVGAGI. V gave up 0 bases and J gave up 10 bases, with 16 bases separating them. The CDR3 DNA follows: TGTGCCAGCAGTTACTCGATCCGCCAGGGCGGATCACCCCTCCACTTT. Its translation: CASSYSIRQGGSPLHF.

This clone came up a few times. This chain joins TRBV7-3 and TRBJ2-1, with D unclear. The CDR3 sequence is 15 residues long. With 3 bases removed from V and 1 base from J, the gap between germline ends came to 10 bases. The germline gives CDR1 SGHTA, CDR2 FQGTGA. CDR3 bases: TGTGCCAGCAGCTTCGAGGCTAGTTCCTACAATGAGCAGTTCTTC. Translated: CASSFEASSYNEQFF.

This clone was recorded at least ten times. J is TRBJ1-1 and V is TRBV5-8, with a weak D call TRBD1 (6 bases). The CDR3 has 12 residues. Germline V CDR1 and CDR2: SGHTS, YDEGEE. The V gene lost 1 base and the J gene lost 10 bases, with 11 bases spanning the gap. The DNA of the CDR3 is TGTGCCAGCAGCTTGCATCAGGGGAGAGCTTTCTTT. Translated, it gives CASSLHQGRAFF.

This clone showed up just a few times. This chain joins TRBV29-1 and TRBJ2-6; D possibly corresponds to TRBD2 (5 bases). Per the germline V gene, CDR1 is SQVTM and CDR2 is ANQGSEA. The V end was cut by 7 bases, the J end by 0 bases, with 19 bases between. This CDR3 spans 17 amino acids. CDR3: CSAGVIMLPSGANVLTF. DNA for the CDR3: TGCAGCGCCGGGGTCATTATGCTCCCCTCTGGGGCCAACGTCCTGACTTTC.

The CDR3 protein is CASSLVLAGDSNEQYF. In DNA form, the CDR3 reads TGTGCCAGCAGCTTGGTCCTAGCGGGAGATAGCAACGAGCAGTACTTC. The chain has TRBV5-4 and TRBJ2-7, with 10 bases aligning to TRBD2. This CDR3 spans 16 amino acids. CDR1 SGHNT and CDR2 YYREEE come from the germline V gene (reference sequence). Trimming removed 0 bases from V and 5 bases from J; junction bases left unmatched: 8.

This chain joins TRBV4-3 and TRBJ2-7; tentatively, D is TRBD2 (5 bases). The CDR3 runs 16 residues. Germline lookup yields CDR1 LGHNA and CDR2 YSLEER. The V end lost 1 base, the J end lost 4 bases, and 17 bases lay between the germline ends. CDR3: CASSQGNAAELYEQYF. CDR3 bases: TGCGCCAGCAGCCAAGGTAATGCAGCGGAACTTTACGAGCAGTACTTC.

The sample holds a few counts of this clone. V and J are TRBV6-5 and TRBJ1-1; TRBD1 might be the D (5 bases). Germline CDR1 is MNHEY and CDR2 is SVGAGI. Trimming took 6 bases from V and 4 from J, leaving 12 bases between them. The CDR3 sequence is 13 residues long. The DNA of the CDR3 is TGTGCCAGCAGGGGCGGTGGGGGCACTGAAGCTTTCTTT. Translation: CASRGGGGTEAFF.